This T cell receptor beta chain stems from a study of blood T cell repertoires in COVID-19. Study summary: Acute and convalescent COVID-19 samples came from the United States, Italy and Spain.

The CDR3 consists of 12 residues. The germline gives CDR1 SEHNR, CDR2 FQNEAQ (reference sequence). The V end was cut by 4 bases, the J end by 8 bases, with 8 bases between. As originally analysed: Reference gene primer amplification yielded estimated nucleated cell counts. Only in-frame clones appear in the TCRdb table, and some are missing; sequencing was by immunoSEQ multiplex PCR. V, J and clone size were drawn from that table, and D and trimming were deduced from the DNA. The sample includes about 78,000 clones, around nine tenths of them seen just once. The chain is built from TRBV7-9 and TRBJ1-4, with a tentative D call TRBD1 (5 bases). The receptor was derived from a man in his forties or fifties with active or convalescent COVID-19. The source material was peripheral blood. CDR3 in DNA: TGTGCCAGCAGCTCCCGGGGGGAAAAACTGTTTTTT. Translation gives CASSSRGEKLFF.